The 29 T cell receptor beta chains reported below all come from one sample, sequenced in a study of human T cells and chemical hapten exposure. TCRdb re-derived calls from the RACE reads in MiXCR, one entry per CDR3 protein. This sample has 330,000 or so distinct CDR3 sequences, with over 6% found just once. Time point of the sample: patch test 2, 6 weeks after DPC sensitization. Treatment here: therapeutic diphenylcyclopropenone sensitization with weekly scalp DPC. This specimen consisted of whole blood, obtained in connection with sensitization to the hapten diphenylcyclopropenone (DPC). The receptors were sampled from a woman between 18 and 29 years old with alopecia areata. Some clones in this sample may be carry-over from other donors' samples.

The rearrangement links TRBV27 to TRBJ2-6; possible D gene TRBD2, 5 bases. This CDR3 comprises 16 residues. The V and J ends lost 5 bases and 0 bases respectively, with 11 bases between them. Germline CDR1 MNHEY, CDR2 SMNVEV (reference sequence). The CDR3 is CASSPTRSSGANVLTF. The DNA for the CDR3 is TGTGCCAGCAGTCCAACTAGGAGCTCTGGGGCCAACGTCCTGACTTTC.

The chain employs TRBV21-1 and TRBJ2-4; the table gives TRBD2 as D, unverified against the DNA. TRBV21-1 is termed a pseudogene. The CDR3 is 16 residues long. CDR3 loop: CASSNREGRGKNIQYF. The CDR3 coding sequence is TGTGCCAGCAGCAATCGTGAGGGTCGTGGCAAAAACATTCAGTACTTC.

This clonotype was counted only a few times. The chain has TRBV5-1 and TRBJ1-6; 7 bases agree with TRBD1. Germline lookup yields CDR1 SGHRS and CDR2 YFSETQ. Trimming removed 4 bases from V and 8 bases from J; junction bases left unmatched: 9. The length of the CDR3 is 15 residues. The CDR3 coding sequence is TGCGCCAGCAGCCGCGACAGGGCGGGAGATTCACCCCTCCACTTT. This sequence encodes CASSRDRAGDSPLHF.

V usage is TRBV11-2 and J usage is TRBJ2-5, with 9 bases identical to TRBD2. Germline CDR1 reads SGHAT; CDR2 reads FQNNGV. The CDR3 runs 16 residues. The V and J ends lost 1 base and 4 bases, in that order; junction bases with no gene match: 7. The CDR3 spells CASSLGAGGPLETQYF. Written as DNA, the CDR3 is TGTGCCAGCAGCTTAGGGGCGGGGGGGCCCTTAGAGACCCAGTACTTC.

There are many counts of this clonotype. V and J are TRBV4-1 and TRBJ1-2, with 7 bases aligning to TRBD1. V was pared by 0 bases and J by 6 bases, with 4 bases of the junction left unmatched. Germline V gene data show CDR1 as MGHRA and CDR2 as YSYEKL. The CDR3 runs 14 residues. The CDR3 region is CASSQEWGQNGYTF. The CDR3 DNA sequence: TGCGCCAGCAGCCAAGAATGGGGACAGAATGGCTACACCTTC.

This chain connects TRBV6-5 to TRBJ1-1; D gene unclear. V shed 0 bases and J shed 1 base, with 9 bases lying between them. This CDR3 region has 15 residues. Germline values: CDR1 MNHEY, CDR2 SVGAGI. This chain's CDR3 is CASSYSGRRNTEAFF. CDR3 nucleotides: TGTGCCAGCAGTTACTCTGGCAGAAGGAACACTGAAGCTTTCTTT.

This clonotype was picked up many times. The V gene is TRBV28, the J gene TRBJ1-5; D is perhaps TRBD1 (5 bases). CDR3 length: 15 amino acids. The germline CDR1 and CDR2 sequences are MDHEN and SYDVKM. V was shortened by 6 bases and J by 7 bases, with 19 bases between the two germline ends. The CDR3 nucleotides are TGTGCCAGCAGCCTCGGGGCAGGCCTGTCACAGCCCCAGCATTTT. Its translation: CASSLGAGLSQPQHF.

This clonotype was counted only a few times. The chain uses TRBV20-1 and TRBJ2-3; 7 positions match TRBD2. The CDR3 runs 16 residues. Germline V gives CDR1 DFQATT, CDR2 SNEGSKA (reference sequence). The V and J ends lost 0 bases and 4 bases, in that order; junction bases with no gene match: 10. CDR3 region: CSARDWGGMESDTQYF. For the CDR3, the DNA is TGCAGTGCTAGAGATTGGGGGGGGATGGAATCAGATACGCAGTATTTT.

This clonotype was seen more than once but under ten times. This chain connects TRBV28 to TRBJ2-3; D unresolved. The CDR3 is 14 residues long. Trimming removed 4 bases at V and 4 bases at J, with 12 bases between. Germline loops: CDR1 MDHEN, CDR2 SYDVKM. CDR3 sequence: CASSWAVLPDTQYF. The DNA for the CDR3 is TGTGCCAGCAGTTGGGCAGTACTTCCAGATACGCAGTATTTT.

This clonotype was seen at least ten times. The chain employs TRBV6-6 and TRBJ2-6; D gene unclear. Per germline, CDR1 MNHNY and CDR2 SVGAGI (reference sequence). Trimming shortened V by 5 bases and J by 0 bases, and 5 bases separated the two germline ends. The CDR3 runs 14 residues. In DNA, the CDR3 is TGTGCCAGCAGTCCTAGCTCTGGGGCCAACGTCCTGACTTTC. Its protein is CASSPSSGANVLTF.

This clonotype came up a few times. The CDR3 loop reads CASSDGQNLRQYF. CDR3 bases: TGCGCCAGCAGCGATGGACAGAATTTACGGCAGTACTTC. The rearrangement joins TRBV5-1 to TRBJ2-7, with D possibly TRBD1 on 6 matching bases. With 4 bases removed from V and 9 bases from J, the gap between germline ends came to 17 bases. The CDR3 contains 13 residues. CDR1 and CDR2 (germline): SGHRS, YFSETQ.

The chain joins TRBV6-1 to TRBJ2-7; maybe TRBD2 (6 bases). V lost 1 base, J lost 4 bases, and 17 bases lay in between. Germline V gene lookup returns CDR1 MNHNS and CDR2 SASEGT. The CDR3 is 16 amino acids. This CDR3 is CASSEGQPGGGYEQYF. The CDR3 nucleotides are TGTGCCAGCAGTGAAGGGCAGCCCGGAGGAGGGTACGAGCAGTACTTC.

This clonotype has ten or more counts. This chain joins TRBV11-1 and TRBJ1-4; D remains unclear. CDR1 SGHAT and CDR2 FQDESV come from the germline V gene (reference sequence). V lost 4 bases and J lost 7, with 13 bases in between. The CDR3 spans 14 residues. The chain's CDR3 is CASSYPGRGEKLFF. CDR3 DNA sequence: TGTGCCAGCAGCTATCCGGGGAGAGGTGAAAAACTGTTTTTT.

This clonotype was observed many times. The CDR3 nucleotides are TGTGCCAGCAGCTTAGGGACAGGGAGTGCTCAGCCCCAGCATTTT. It encodes CASSLGTGSAQPQHF. This chain links TRBV7-9 with TRBJ1-5, with 8 bases lining up with TRBD1. Germline CDR1 reads SEHNR; CDR2 reads FQNEAQ (reference sequence). This CDR3 comprises 15 residues. Losses at the gene ends were 1 base for V and 6 bases for J; bases not matched to a gene: 5.

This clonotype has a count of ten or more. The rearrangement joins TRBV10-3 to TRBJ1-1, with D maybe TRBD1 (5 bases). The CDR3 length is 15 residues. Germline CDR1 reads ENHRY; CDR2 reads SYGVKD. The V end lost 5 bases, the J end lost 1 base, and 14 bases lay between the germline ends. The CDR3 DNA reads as TGTGCCATCAGTAGCTCGGGGGGAGGGAACACTGAAGCTTTCTTT. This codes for CAISSSGGGNTEAFF.

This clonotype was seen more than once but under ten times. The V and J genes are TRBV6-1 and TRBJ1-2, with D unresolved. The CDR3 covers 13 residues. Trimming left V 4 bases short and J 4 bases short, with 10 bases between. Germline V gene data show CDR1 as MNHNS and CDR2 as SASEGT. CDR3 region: CASSARRTYGYTF. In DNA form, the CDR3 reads TGTGCCAGCAGTGCGCGTAGGACCTATGGCTACACCTTC.

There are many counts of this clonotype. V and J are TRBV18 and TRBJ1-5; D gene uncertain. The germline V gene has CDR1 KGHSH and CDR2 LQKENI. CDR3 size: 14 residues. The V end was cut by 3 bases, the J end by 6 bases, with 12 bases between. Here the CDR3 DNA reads TGTGCCAGCTCACCTCCCGGGAGTAGTCAGCCCCAGCATTTT. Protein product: CASSPPGSSQPQHF.

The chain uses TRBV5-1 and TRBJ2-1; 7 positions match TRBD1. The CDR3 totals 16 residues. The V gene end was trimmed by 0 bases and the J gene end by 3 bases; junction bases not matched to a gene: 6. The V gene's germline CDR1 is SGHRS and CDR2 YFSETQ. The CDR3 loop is CASSLVGTELYNEQFF. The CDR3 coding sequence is TGCGCCAGCAGCTTGGTTGGGACAGAACTCTACAATGAGCAGTTCTTC.

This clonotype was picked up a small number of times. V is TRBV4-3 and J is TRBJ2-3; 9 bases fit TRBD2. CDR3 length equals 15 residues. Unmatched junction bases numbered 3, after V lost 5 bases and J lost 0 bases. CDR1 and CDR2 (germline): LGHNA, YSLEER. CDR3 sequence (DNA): TGCGCCAGCAGCTTCACTAGCGGGAGCACAGATACGCAGTATTTT. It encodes CASSFTSGSTDTQYF.

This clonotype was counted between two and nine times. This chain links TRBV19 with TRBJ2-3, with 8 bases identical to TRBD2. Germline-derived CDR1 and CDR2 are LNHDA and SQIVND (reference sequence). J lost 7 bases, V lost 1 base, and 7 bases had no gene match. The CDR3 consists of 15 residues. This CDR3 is CASSIGAGGPYTQYF. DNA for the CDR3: TGTGCCAGTAGTATAGGGGCGGGGGGCCCATATACGCAGTATTTT.

CDR3 residues: CATSRRTGTEKLFF. CDR3 nucleotide sequence: TGTGCCACCAGCAGGAGGACAGGGACGGAAAAACTGTTTTTT. This chain connects TRBV15 to TRBJ1-4, with TRBD1 matching over 8 bases. The CDR3 has 14 amino acids. CDR1 and CDR2 from the germline V gene are LNHNV and YYDKDF (reference sequence). Unmatched junction bases numbered 5, after V lost 3 bases and J lost 8 bases.

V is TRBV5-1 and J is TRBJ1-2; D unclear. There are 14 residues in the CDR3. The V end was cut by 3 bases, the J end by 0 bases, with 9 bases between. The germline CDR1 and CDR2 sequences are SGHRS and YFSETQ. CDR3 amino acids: CASSSLTPNYGYTF. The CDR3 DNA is TGCGCCAGCAGCTCATTGACACCTAACTATGGCTACACCTTC.

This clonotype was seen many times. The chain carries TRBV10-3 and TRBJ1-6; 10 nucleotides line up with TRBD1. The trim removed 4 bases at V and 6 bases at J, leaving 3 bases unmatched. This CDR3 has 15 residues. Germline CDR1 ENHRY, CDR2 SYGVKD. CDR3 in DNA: TGTGCCATCAGTGGGGACAGGGGAAGTAATTCACCCCTCCACTTT. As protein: CAISGDRGSNSPLHF.

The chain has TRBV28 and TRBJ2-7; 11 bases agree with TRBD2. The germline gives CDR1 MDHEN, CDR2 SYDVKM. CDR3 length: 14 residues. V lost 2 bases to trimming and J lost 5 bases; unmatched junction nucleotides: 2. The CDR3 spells CASSLLAGGNEQYF. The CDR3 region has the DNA TGTGCCAGCAGTTTACTAGCGGGGGGAAACGAGCAGTACTTC.

The CDR3 DNA is TGTGCCAGCAGCTTAGAGACTTCGATGACCTACGAGCAGTACTTC. It translates to CASSLETSMTYEQYF. This chain uses TRBV11-1 with TRBJ2-7; D gene unclear. Germline CDR1 and CDR2: SGHAT and FQDESV (reference sequence). The V end lost 1 base, the J end lost 2 bases, and 12 bases lay between the germline ends. CDR3 size: 15 residues.

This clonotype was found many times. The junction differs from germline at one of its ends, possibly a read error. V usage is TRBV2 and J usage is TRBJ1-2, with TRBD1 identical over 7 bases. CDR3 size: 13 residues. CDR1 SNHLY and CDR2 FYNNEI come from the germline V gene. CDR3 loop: CASRDRANYGYTF. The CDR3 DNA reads TGCGCCAGCAGGGACAGAGCTAACTATGGCTACACCTTC. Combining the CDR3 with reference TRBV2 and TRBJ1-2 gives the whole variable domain EPEVTQTPSHQVTQMGQEVILRCVPISNHLYFYWYRQILGQKVEFLVSFYNNEISEKSEIFDDQFSVERPDGSNFTLKIRSTKLEDSAMYFCASRDRANYGYTFGSGTRLTVV.

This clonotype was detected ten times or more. The CDR3 DNA sequence: TGTGCCAGCAGGCGACAGGACCTAAACACTGAAGCTTTCTTT. It translates to CASRRQDLNTEAFF. V usage is TRBV6-5 and J usage is TRBJ1-1; the D gene is possibly TRBD1 (6 bases). Germline CDR1 is MNHEY and CDR2 is SVGAGI. The CDR3 covers 14 residues. Trimming removed 6 bases from V and 2 bases from J, with 13 bases in between.

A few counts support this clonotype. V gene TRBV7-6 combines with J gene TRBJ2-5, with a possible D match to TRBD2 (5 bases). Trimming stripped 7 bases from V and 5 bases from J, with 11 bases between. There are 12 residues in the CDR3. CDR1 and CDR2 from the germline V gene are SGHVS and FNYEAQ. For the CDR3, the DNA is TGTGCCAGCACCCACGGGGAGGAGACCCAGTACTTC. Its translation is CASTHGEETQYF.

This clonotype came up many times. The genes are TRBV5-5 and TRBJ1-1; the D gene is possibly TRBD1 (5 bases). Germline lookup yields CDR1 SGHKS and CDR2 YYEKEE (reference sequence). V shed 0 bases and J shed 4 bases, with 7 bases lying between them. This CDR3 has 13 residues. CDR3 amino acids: CASSLEGLTEAFF. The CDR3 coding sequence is TGTGCCAGCAGCTTGGAGGGACTCACTGAAGCTTTCTTT.